The clone carrying this TCR beta chain came up many times. The target antigen is unknown. This entry belongs to a study of Graves' ophthalmopathy and Graves' hyperthyroidism. Study results and caveats: Appearing in blood as well were most expanded thyroid clonotypes above 0.001 frequency.

CDR1 and CDR2 (germline): LGHDT, YNNKEL (reference sequence). The CDR3 totals 15 residues. Between the trimmed V and J ends, which lost 1 base and 7 bases, there was a span of 14 bases. Beta-chain TCR CDR3 regions were amplified from RNA transcripts. Following a first-round RT-PCR that used HTBI primers, a second-round multiplex PCR was carried out. TCRdb ran MiXCR on the multiplex PCR reads and lists one entry per CDR3 protein. The sample lists roughly 380,000 distinct CDR3 sequences; 15% to 19% were seen once. This receptor was taken from a woman aged 18 to 35 with stable Graves' hyperthyroidism. Source material: peripheral blood. The genes are TRBV3-1 and TRBJ1-5; D uncertain. The CDR3 protein is CASSQAGSPYQPQHF. CDR3 nucleotides: TGTGCCAGCAGCCAAGCCGGGAGCCCCTACCAGCCCCAGCATTTT. Combining the CDR3 with reference TRBV3-1 and TRBJ1-5 gives the whole variable domain DTAVSQTPKYLVTQMGNDKSIKCEQNLGHDTMYWYKQDSKKFLKIMFSYNNKELIINETVPNRFSPKSPDKAHLNLHINSLELGDSAVYFCASSQAGSPYQPQHFGDGTRLSIL.